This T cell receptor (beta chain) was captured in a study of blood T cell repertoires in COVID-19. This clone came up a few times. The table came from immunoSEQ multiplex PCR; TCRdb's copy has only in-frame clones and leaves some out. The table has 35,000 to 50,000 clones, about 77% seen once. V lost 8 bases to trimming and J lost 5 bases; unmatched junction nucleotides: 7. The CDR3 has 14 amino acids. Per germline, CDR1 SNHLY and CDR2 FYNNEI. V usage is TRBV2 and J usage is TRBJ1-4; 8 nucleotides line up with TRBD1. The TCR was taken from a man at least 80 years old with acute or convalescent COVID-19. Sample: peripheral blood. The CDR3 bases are TGTGCCAGCGCCCGGGACAGGACAAATGAAAAACTGTTTTTT. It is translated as CASARDRTNEKLFF.